Below are 29 T cell receptor beta chains sequenced from a single sample in a study of cytomegalovirus exposure and HLA in healthy donors. Use of 60 Vbeta and 13 Jbeta primers characterized the PCR. Using immunoSEQ multiplex PCR, the repertoire was profiled, and TCRdb retains in-frame clones only, with some absent. The sample carries 150,000 to 200,000 clones, more than 60% recorded once. The sample was PBMCs. Receptor source: a woman aged 40 to 49 in good health and CMV-seropositive.

The gene calls are TRBV9 and TRBJ1-2, with unresolved D. CDR1 and CDR2 from the germline V gene are SGDLS and YYNGEE. V lost 3 bases to trimming and J lost 7 bases, with 7 bases between them. This CDR3 has 11 residues. As DNA, the CDR3 is TGTGCCAGCAGCGCACTATTTGGCTACACCTTC. Its protein is CASSALFGYTF.

This clone was found a few times. The V gene is TRBV7-2, the J gene TRBJ2-7; D gene ambiguous. The V gene's germline CDR1 is SGHTA and CDR2 FQGNSA. The CDR3 has 12 residues. Trimming pared 2 bases from V and 4 bases from J, leaving 6 bases between. CDR3 nucleotide sequence: TGTGCCAGCAGCTTAAGCGAGTACGAGCAGTACTTC. This sequence encodes CASSLSEYEQYF.

The chain employs TRBV7-9 and TRBJ2-1, with D unresolved. Trimming left V 2 bases short and J 2 bases short, with 16 bases between. CDR3 size: 17 residues. CDR1 and CDR2 from the germline V gene are SEHNR and FQNEAQ (reference sequence). CDR3 region: CASSLPFRQDTYNEQFF. The CDR3 coding sequence is TGTGCCAGCAGCTTACCGTTTCGGCAGGATACCTACAATGAGCAGTTCTTC.

This clone is a singleton in its sample. The chain is built from TRBV5-6 and TRBJ2-7, with a tentative D call TRBD2 (6 bases). With 4 bases removed from V and 3 bases from J, the gap between germline ends came to 11 bases. This CDR3 contains 13 residues. CDR1 is SGHDT and CDR2 is YYEEEE in the germline V gene. The CDR3 DNA reads as TGTGCCAGCAGCCAGGCGGGGAGCTACGAGCAGTACTTC. Amino acids: CASSQAGSYEQYF.

The chain combines TRBV30 with TRBJ1-1; TRBD1 is a possible D gene (6 bases). The V gene's germline CDR1 is GTSNPN and CDR2 SVGIG (reference sequence). V lost 0 bases and J lost 0, with 11 bases in between. The CDR3 has 15 amino acids. DNA of the CDR3: TGTGCCTGGAGTGTACCGGGGACACTGAACACTGAAGCTTTCTTT. It translates to CAWSVPGTLNTEAFF.

The chain carries TRBV7-3 and TRBJ1-2, with D possibly matching TRBD1 (5 bases). Between the trimmed V and J ends, which lost 5 bases and 4 bases, there was a span of 20 bases. This CDR3 contains 16 residues. The germline CDR1 and CDR2 sequences are SGHTA and FQGTGA. CDR3 residues: CASSVRTGRRVYGYTF. CDR3 nucleotide sequence: TGTGCCAGCAGCGTCCGTACGGGACGGAGGGTCTATGGCTACACCTTC.

The sample holds a few counts of this clone. This sequence joins TRBV5-4 and TRBJ1-2; D remains unclear. CDR1 and CDR2 (germline): SGHNT, YYREEE (reference sequence). The CDR3 consists of 15 residues. V lost 4 bases and J 2 bases, leaving 15 bases between the germline ends. The CDR3 DNA reads as TGTGCCAGCAGCCCGGGCGGGCAGATGAACTATGGCTACACCTTC. It specifies CASSPGGQMNYGYTF.

The rearrangement links TRBV18 to TRBJ2-7; either TRBD1 or TRBD2 may fit D (5 bases each). In germline, CDR1 is KGHSH, CDR2 LQKENI. CDR3 size: 15 residues. V lost 5 bases to trimming and J lost 2 bases, with 16 bases between them. The CDR3 DNA follows: TGTGCCAGCTCATCACAGGAGGCGCTTACCTACGAGCAGTACTTC. Its protein is CASSSQEALTYEQYF.

The gene calls are TRBV27 and TRBJ2-7; D is perhaps TRBD1 (6 bases). This CDR3 comprises 15 residues. Germline values: CDR1 MNHEY, CDR2 SMNVEV (reference sequence). Trimming left V 6 bases short and J 2 bases short, with 17 bases between. CDR3 DNA sequence: TGTGCCAGCAGAAAGAACAGGGAATTCCCCTACGAGCAGTACTTC. It specifies CASRKNREFPYEQYF.

This sequence joins TRBV6-6 and TRBJ1-4, with TRBD1 as a possible D gene (6 bases). The V and J ends lost 3 bases and 10 bases respectively, with 21 bases between them. The CDR3 is made up of 16 amino acids. Per germline, CDR1 MNHNY and CDR2 SVGAGI (reference sequence). As DNA, the CDR3 is TGTGCCAGCAGTTATAACACAGGGCACGAAGGGGGAAAACTGTTTTTT. Encoded protein: CASSYNTGHEGGKLFF.

V is TRBV11-3 and J is TRBJ2-3, with 7 positions matching TRBD2. With V trimmed by 6 bases and J by 5 bases, 2 bases remained unmatched. Germline V gene lookup returns CDR1 SGHNT and CDR2 YENEEA. The length of the CDR3 is 12 residues. CDR3: CASRGREDTQYF. CDR3 sequence (DNA): TGTGCCAGCAGAGGGAGGGAAGATACGCAGTATTTT.

This clone was detected once. The V and J genes are TRBV19 and TRBJ2-2, with 10 bases fitting TRBD1. The V and J ends lost 8 bases and 8 bases, in that order; junction bases with no gene match: 11. The length of the CDR3 is 15 residues. The germline CDR1 and CDR2 sequences are LNHDA and SQIVND (reference sequence). CDR3 residues: CASQSWDRGFGELFF. The CDR3 nucleotides read TGTGCCAGTCAGTCCTGGGACAGGGGTTTTGGGGAGCTGTTTTTT.

The V and J genes are TRBV4-2 and TRBJ1-5, with 7 nucleotides matching TRBD1. Germline V gene sequence: CDR1 LGHNA, CDR2 YNFKEQ. The ends lost 0 bases at V and 6 bases at J; junction bases unmatched: 5. This CDR3 contains 15 residues. The DNA for the CDR3 is TGTGCCAGCAGCCAAGAGACAGGGAACGCTCAGCCCCAGCATTTT. This encodes CASSQETGNAQPQHF.

DNA for the CDR3: TGTGCCAGCAGTCCAAACCGGGACAGGGGGTTTGAAGCTTTCTTT. Translating gives CASSPNRDRGFEAFF. The chain has TRBV28 and TRBJ1-1; 11 bases are shared with TRBD1. Trimming at V came to 5 bases and at J to 7 bases, leaving 9 bases not matched to a gene. This CDR3 has 15 residues. In germline, CDR1 is MDHEN, CDR2 SYDVKM.

The V and J genes are TRBV9 and TRBJ2-7, with TRBD1 matching 10 bases. With V trimmed by 3 bases and J by 3 bases, 6 bases remained unmatched. The CDR3 totals 15 residues. Germline-derived CDR1 and CDR2 are SGDLS and YYNGEE. The CDR3: CASSGGGTGDYEQYF. The CDR3, as DNA: TGTGCCAGCAGCGGTGGGGGGACAGGGGACTACGAGCAGTACTTC.

There are a few counts of this clone. The gene calls are TRBV11-2 and TRBJ2-7, with 14 bases identical to TRBD2. The CDR3 totals 17 residues. J gave up 4 bases and V 1 base, and 6 bases lay outside the gene matches. Germline CDR1 SGHAT, CDR2 FQNNGV. The CDR3 protein is CASSLAGTSGSPYEQYF. As DNA, the CDR3 is TGTGCCAGCAGCTTAGCCGGGACTAGCGGGAGCCCTTACGAGCAGTACTTC.

The chain couples TRBV4-1 to TRBJ2-1, with 11 bases identical to TRBD1. Germline assignment: CDR1 MGHRA and CDR2 YSYEKL. The J segment lost 7 bases and the V segment lost 5 bases, leaving 7 bases of the junction unmatched. CDR3 length: 15 residues. CDR3 sequence (DNA): TGCGCCAGCAGCACAACCGGGACAGGGGGGAATGAGCAGTTCTTC. It codes for CASSTTGTGGNEQFF.

CDR3 protein: CASSFRDNNYGYTF. Written as DNA, the CDR3 is TGCGCCAGCAGCTTCCGGGACAACAACTATGGCTACACCTTC. J is TRBJ1-2 and V is TRBV5-1; tentative D call: TRBD1 (6 bases). CDR3 length: 14 residues. Germline V gene data show CDR1 as SGHRS and CDR2 as YFSETQ. V lost 2 bases and J lost 2, with 10 bases in between. The whole variable domain, filled in from reference TRBV5-1 and TRBJ1-2, reads KAGVTQTPRYLIKTRGQQVTLSCSPISGHRSVSWYQQTPGQGLQFLFEYFSETQRNKGNFPGRFSGRQFSNSRSEMNVSTLELGDSALYLCASSFRDNNYGYTFGSGTRLTVV.

This clone was counted once. The chain has TRBV29-1 and TRBJ2-3; 10 bases line up with TRBD2. This CDR3 is built from 15 residues. Per germline, CDR1 SQVTM and CDR2 ANQGSEA. J gave up 0 bases and V 6 bases, and 6 bases lay outside the gene matches. CDR3 region: CSVDLAGASTDTQYF. The CDR3 bases are TGCAGCGTAGACCTAGCGGGAGCGAGCACAGATACGCAGTATTTT.

This chain links TRBV7-3 with TRBJ2-1; 9 nucleotides align to TRBD2. V was pared by 1 base and J by 4 bases, with 5 bases of the junction left unmatched. CDR1 SGHTA and CDR2 FQGTGA come from the germline V gene. CDR3 length: 16 amino acids. The CDR3 coding sequence is TGTGCCAGCAGCTTAAAGGGTAGCGGGGGATACAATGAGCAGTTCTTC. Translation gives CASSLKGSGGYNEQFF. Based on the CDR3 plus reference TRBV7-3 and TRBJ2-1, the full variable domain is GAGVSQTPSNKVTEKGKYVELRCDPISGHTALYWYRQSLGQGPEFLIYFQGTGAADDSGLPNDRFFAVRPEGSVSTLKIQRTERGDSAVYLCASSLKGSGGYNEQFFGPGTRLTVL.

V is TRBV7-2 and J is TRBJ2-1; 15 bases line up with TRBD2. The germline CDR1 and CDR2 sequences are SGHTA and FQGNSA. The CDR3 covers 17 residues. The V gene end was trimmed by 1 base and the J gene end by 9 bases; junction bases not matched to a gene: 7. CDR3 nucleotides: TGTGCCAGCAGCTTAGGGGGACTAGCGGGAGGTCAGGTTGAGCAGTTCTTC. Amino acids: CASSLGGLAGGQVEQFF.

The V call is TRBV7-8, the J call TRBJ2-1, with 9 positions matching TRBD2. The CDR3 loop spans 16 amino acids. Trimming at V came to 1 base and at J to 6 bases, leaving 7 bases not matched to a gene. The V gene's germline CDR1 is SGHVS and CDR2 FQNEAQ. The CDR3 is CASSLEIAGVSNEQFF. The CDR3 DNA is TGTGCCAGCAGCTTAGAGATAGCGGGAGTCTCCAATGAGCAGTTCTTC.

This clone was observed once. V and J are TRBV4-3 and TRBJ2-2; D is possibly TRBD2 (5 bases). Germline CDR1 and CDR2: LGHNA and YSLEER. Trimming took off 2 bases at V and 7 bases at J, with 17 bases between the two ends. This CDR3 has 16 residues. As DNA, the CDR3 is TGCGCCAGCAGCCAACAAATTAGCAGAGGGAGCGGGGAGCTGTTTTTT. This translates into CASSQQISRGSGELFF.

The chain carries TRBV9 and TRBJ2-3, with D possibly matching TRBD1 (6 bases). Germline CDR1 reads SGDLS; CDR2 reads YYNGEE. The length of the CDR3 is 16 residues. Trimming removed 0 bases from V and 4 bases from J, with 15 bases in between. CDR3 nucleotides: TGTGCCAGCAGCGTAGGATTAGGGGGATGGTCAGATACGCAGTATTTT. It encodes CASSVGLGGWSDTQYF.

The CDR3 nucleotides are TGTGCCAGCAGCCAAACTAGCGGGACCTACGAGCAGTACTTC. The encoded protein is CASSQTSGTYEQYF. V usage is TRBV9 and J usage is TRBJ2-7, with TRBD2 matching over 10 bases. CDR1 is SGDLS, CDR2 YYNGEE, per germline. The CDR3 has 14 amino acids. After removal of 4 bases from V and 2 bases from J, the junction contained 3 bases not matched to a gene.

The chain uses TRBV7-6 and TRBJ2-1; D might be TRBD1 (6 bases). CDR1 SGHVS and CDR2 FNYEAQ come from the germline V gene. CDR3 size: 14 residues. V was pared by 3 bases and J by 3 bases, with 9 bases between. CDR3: CASSFTDSYNEQFF. The CDR3 nucleotides read TGTGCCAGCAGCTTCACGGACAGCTACAATGAGCAGTTCTTC.

CDR3 in DNA: TGTGCCAGCAGTTCGGTACTTGCAACTAATGAAAAACTGTTTTTT. Its translation is CASSSVLATNEKLFF. The chain is built from TRBV28 and TRBJ1-4; no definite D call. Germline-derived CDR1 and CDR2 are MDHEN and SYDVKM. This CDR3 is built from 15 residues. V was clipped by 4 bases and J by 0 bases, with 9 bases between them.

This chain uses TRBV11-2 with TRBJ2-7, with D maybe TRBD2 (6 bases). The V end lost 0 bases, the J end lost 7 bases, and 13 bases lay between the germline ends. CDR1 is SGHAT and CDR2 is FQNNGV in the germline V gene. The CDR3 totals 14 residues. The CDR3 reads CASSLDRGFLEQYF. The CDR3 region has the DNA TGTGCCAGCAGCTTAGACCGGGGGTTCCTGGAGCAGTACTTC.

This clone has a single count. The chain employs TRBV28 and TRBJ1-4, with TRBD1 identical over 10 bases. In germline, CDR1 is MDHEN, CDR2 SYDVKM. CDR3 length: 15 residues. Trimming cost V 7 bases and J 6 bases; bases outside gene matches: 8. The CDR3 here is CASTPPGQGYEKLFF. Written as DNA, the CDR3 is TGTGCCAGCACTCCGCCGGGACAGGGGTATGAAAAACTGTTTTTT. The complete variable domain, with remaining parts taken from reference TRBV28 and TRBJ1-4, reads DVKVTQSSRYLVKRTGEKVFLECVQDMDHENMFWYRQDPGLGLRLIYFSYDVKMKEKGDIPEGYSVSREKKERFSLILESASTNQTSMYLCASTPPGQGYEKLFFGSGTQLSVL.